The clone carrying this T cell receptor beta chain was seen repeatedly, ten times or more. Among the patients, aged 18 to 65, hyperthyroidism was newly diagnosed and had lasted under 2 months. Criteria for exclusion of patients were uncontrolled infection, other autoimmune disease, pregnancy or lactation. Regions amplified from RNA transcripts were the TCR beta CDR3 regions. When the TCR CDR3 underwent first-round RT-PCR, the HTBI primer set was used. From the multiplex PCR reads, TCRdb called clonotypes with MiXCR, one entry per CDR3 protein. The table includes nearly 750,000 distinct CDR3 sequences, approximately 40% detected once. CDR3 length: 14 amino acids. Germline V CDR1 and CDR2: SNHLY, FYNNEI. Trimming removed 6 bases from V and 1 base from J; junction bases left unmatched: 2. This entry comes from a study of T cells in Graves' hyperthyroidism and ophthalmopathy.

Material: blood. The V call is TRBV2, the J call TRBJ1-1; the match to TRBD1 covers 10 bases. This receptor was identified in a middle-aged woman with Graves' hyperthyroidism. The CDR3 nucleotides are TGTGCCAGCAGGAGACAGGGGGCGAACACTGAAGCTTTCTTT. Translating gives CASRRQGANTEAFF.